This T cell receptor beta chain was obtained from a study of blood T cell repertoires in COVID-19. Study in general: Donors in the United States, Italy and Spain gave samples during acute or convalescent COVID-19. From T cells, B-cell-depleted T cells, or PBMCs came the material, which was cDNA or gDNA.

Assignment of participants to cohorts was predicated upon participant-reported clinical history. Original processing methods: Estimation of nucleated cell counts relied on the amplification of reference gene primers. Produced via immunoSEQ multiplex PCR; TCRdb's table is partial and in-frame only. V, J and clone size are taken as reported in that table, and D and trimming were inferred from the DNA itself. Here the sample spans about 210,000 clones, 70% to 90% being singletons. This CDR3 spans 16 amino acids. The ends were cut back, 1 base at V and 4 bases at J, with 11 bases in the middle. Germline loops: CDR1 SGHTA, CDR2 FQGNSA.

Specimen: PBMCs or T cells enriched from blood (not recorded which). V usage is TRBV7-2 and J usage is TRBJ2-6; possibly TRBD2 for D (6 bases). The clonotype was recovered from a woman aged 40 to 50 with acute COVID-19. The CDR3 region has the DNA TGTGCCAGCAGCTTAGTTCCGGGGGTCGGGGCCAACGTCCTGACTTTC. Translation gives CASSLVPGVGANVLTF.